This T cell receptor (beta chain) was sequenced for a study of identical twins. Findings and limits, study-wide: Researchers reported excess low generation probability among twin-shared out-of-frame alpha sequences.

The CDR3 extends over 15 amino acids. Germline CDR1 SEHNR, CDR2 FQNEAQ (reference sequence). V lost 6 bases, J lost 0 bases, and 5 bases stayed unmatched. Everyone who gave samples was a healthy Caucasian. This clonotype was seen a handful of times. The antigen is not known. Unique molecular identifiers were in the cDNA, with template-switch universal primer binding. From the 5' RACE reads, TCRdb called clonotypes with MiXCR, one entry per CDR3 protein. Of about 900,000 distinct CDR3 sequences in the sample, 9% to 15% are singletons; the top ten hold 1.5% to 2%. The same sample was also studied in work on yellow fever vaccine responses in identical twins.

This chain joins TRBV7-9 and TRBJ2-7, with 10 bases fitting TRBD2. What was sequenced was PBMCs. This receptor was identified in a woman aged 18 to 35 in good health. The CDR3 here is CASRRGLAASYEQYF. The CDR3 bases are TGTGCCAGCAGACGAGGACTAGCGGCCTCCTACGAGCAGTACTTC.